Only a few counts were recorded for the clone carrying this T cell receptor beta chain. Its antigen is undetermined. The CDR3 sequence is 15 residues long. The germline gives CDR1 SQVTM, CDR2 ANQGSEA. V lost 6 bases to trimming and J lost 2 bases, with 16 bases between them. Primers for the PCR totalled 60 Vbeta and 13 Jbeta. TCRdb keeps only in-frame clones here, not all; method: immunoSEQ multiplex PCR. The sample has 110,000 to 150,000 clones, more than 9.5% seen once; the top ten hold 1.8%. The entry originates in a study of cytomegalovirus exposure and HLA in healthy donors. Across the whole study: Researchers previously reported finding about 110 million unique TCR beta sequences from about 200 million T cells.

Broader study findings: Previously analyzed data showed that most TCR beta V segments were productive at a frequency of about 90% or about 30%. Apart from CMV serostatus, no immune exposure information was available. A later analysis linked a missense DCLRE1C variant to TCR beta V- and J-gene trimming.

V gene TRBV29-1 combines with J gene TRBJ2-2, with a weak D call TRBD2 (6 bases). Sequenced: PBMCs. This TCR came from a man aged 45-60 years in good health and CMV-seronegative. The CDR3 reads CSVGIAEGNTGELFF. The CDR3 DNA reads TGCAGCGTCGGCATAGCGGAGGGCAACACCGGGGAGCTGTTTTTT.